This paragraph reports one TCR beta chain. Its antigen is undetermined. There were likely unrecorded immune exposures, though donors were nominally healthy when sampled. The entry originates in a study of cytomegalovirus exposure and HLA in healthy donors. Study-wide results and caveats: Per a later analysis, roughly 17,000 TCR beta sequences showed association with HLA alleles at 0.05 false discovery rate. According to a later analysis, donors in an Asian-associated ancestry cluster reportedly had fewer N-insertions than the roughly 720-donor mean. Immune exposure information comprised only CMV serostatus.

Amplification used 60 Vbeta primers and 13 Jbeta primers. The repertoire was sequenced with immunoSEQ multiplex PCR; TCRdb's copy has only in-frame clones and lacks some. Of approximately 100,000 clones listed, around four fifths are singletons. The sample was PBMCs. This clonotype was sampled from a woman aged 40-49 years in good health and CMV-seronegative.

CDR3: CAWRGQGTNEKLFF. CDR3 sequence (DNA): TGTGCCTGGAGAGGACAGGGCACTAATGAAAAACTGTTTTTT. The V call is TRBV30, the J call TRBJ1-4; TRBD1 matches at 8 bases. Germline V gene lookup returns CDR1 GTSNPN and CDR2 SVGIG (reference sequence). The CDR3 is made up of 14 amino acids. V shed 3 bases and J 2 bases; nucleotides not matched to a gene: 2.